These 14 T cell receptor beta chains came from one sample sequenced in a study of response to subunit inactivated influenza vaccine. TCRdb processed the RT-PCR reads anew with MiXCR; each CDR3 protein has one entry. In the table there are about 180,000 distinct CDR3 sequences, approximately 9.2% of which are singletons. The starting material was non-naive T cells sorted from PBMCs, obtained on the day of vaccination. These receptors came from a man aged 45-65 years who received an inactivated influenza vaccine.

There are many counts of this clonotype. The chain couples TRBV11-1 to TRBJ2-7, with unresolved D. CDR1 SGHAT and CDR2 FQDESV come from the germline V gene (reference sequence). The V gene lost 3 bases and the J gene lost 3 bases, with 6 bases spanning the gap. The CDR3 has 12 amino acids. CDR3 DNA: TGTGCCAGCAGCTTGGATTTCTACGAGCAGTACTTC. Translated: CASSLDFYEQYF. Filled out from reference TRBV11-1 and TRBJ2-7, the complete variable domain reads EAEVAQSPRYKITEKSQAVAFWCDPISGHATLYWYRQILGQGPELLVQFQDESVVDDSQLPKDRFSAERLKGVDSTLKIQPAELGDSAMYLCASSLDFYEQYFGPGTRLTVT.

This clonotype was recorded many times. The V gene is TRBV5-1, the J gene TRBJ2-5, with D hard to call. This CDR3 is 16 amino acids long. V was shortened by 1 base and J by 4 bases, with 17 bases between the two germline ends. The germline V gene encodes CDR1 SGHRS and CDR2 YFSETQ. The CDR3 DNA reads as TGCGCCAGCAGCTTGAAAGGGCCAACTATCGCAGAGACCCAGTACTTC. This sequence encodes CASSLKGPTIAETQYF. The full variable domain, with the rest looked up from reference TRBV5-1 and TRBJ2-5, is KAGVTQTPRYLIKTRGQQVTLSCSPISGHRSVSWYQQTPGQGLQFLFEYFSETQRNKGNFPGRFSGRQFSNSRSEMNVSTLELGDSALYLCASSLKGPTIAETQYFGPGTRLLVL.

The chain links TRBV20-1 to TRBJ2-2; 8 bases are shared with TRBD1. V dropped 3 bases and J dropped 1; count of bases not matched to a gene: 1. The CDR3 has 14 residues. Germline-derived CDR1 and CDR2 are DFQATT and SNEGSKA (reference sequence). In nucleotides, the CDR3 is TGCAGTGCTAGGGGGACAGGGAACACCGGGGAGCTGTTTTTT. Protein product: CSARGTGNTGELFF.

This clonotype was recorded at least ten times. The chain recombines TRBV4-3 with TRBJ1-2; possible D gene TRBD1, 6 bases. V lost 0 bases and J 8 bases, leaving 10 bases between the germline ends. The CDR3 extends over 13 amino acids. The germline gives CDR1 LGHNA, CDR2 YSLEER. CDR3 region: CASSQEPGAGYTF. In DNA form, the CDR3 reads TGCGCCAGCAGCCAAGAGCCAGGGGCGGGCTACACCTTC.

The sample holds many counts of this clonotype. The chain couples TRBV15 to TRBJ2-1; D possibly corresponds to TRBD2 (7 bases). Trimming cost V 3 bases and J 8 bases, with 17 bases left between them. Germline CDR1 reads LNHNV; CDR2 reads YYDKDF (reference sequence). The CDR3 extends over 15 amino acids. The CDR3 nucleotides read TGTGCCACCAGCAGTAGGGGGGGATCGACGTATGAGCAGTTCTTC. Translating gives CATSSRGGSTYEQFF.

This clonotype appeared many times. The V call is TRBV5-1, the J call TRBJ2-5, with D perhaps being TRBD1 or TRBD2 (5 bases each). The germline V gene encodes CDR1 SGHRS and CDR2 YFSETQ. Trimming took off 4 bases at V and 2 bases at J, with 12 bases between the two ends. This CDR3 is 14 amino acids long. CDR3 sequence: CASSRGGGQETQYF. For the CDR3, the DNA is TGCGCCAGCAGCAGGGGTGGGGGTCAAGAGACCCAGTACTTC.

Ten or more counts support this clonotype. The rearrangement joins TRBV4-2 to TRBJ1-6, with D possibly TRBD1 on 6 matching bases. The germline V gene has CDR1 LGHNA and CDR2 YNFKEQ. This CDR3 has 13 amino acids. V gave up 3 bases and J gave up 13 bases, with 13 bases separating them. The CDR3 sequence: CASSQEQGMPLHF. The CDR3 coding sequence is TGTGCCAGCAGCCAGGAACAGGGTATGCCCCTCCACTTT.

This clonotype was detected many times. The rearrangement joins TRBV28 to TRBJ2-1; TRBD2 is a possible D gene (5 bases). V was trimmed by 4 bases and J by 7 bases, leaving 17 bases between them. The V gene's germline CDR1 is MDHEN and CDR2 SYDVKM. The CDR3 has 15 residues. The CDR3 DNA is TGTGCCAGCAGTTCAAGCGGCCCCGTAGGGAATGAGCAGTTCTTC. Translation: CASSSSGPVGNEQFF.

This clonotype was seen a handful of times. The V gene is TRBV5-4, the J gene TRBJ2-3; 7 bases agree with TRBD1. CDR3 size: 14 residues. J was trimmed by 4 bases and V by 3 bases; bases with no gene match: 5. CDR1 and CDR2 (germline): SGHNT, YYREEE (reference sequence). The chain's CDR3 is CASSSPGTADTQYF. The DNA for the CDR3 is TGTGCCAGCAGCTCACCAGGGACAGCAGATACGCAGTATTTT.

This clonotype was observed a handful of times. The chain is built from TRBV5-1 and TRBJ2-2; TRBD1 matches 7 bases. Germline trimming cut 3 bases from V and 3 bases from J; bases unmatched to any gene: 8. Germline values: CDR1 SGHRS, CDR2 YFSETQ. CDR3 size: 16 residues. CDR3 DNA: TGCGCCAGCAGCTGGAAACCGGGACAGTACACCGGGGAGCTGTTTTTT. Protein product: CASSWKPGQYTGELFF. The variable domain in full, completed from reference TRBV5-1 and TRBJ2-2, reads KAGVTQTPRYLIKTRGQQVTLSCSPISGHRSVSWYQQTPGQGLQFLFEYFSETQRNKGNFPGRFSGRQFSNSRSEMNVSTLELGDSALYLCASSWKPGQYTGELFFGEGSRLTVL.

The J gene is TRBJ1-1, the V gene TRBV3-1; D remains ambiguous. The CDR3 covers 13 residues. CDR1 is LGHDT and CDR2 is YNNKEL in the germline V gene (reference sequence). V shed 4 bases and J shed 6 bases, with 12 bases lying between them. The CDR3 here is CASSPGSQAEAFF. CDR3 DNA sequence: TGTGCCAGCAGCCCCGGGAGTCAAGCTGAAGCTTTCTTT.

This clonotype occurred a few times. The chain has TRBV11-2 and TRBJ2-3; possible D gene TRBD2, 5 bases. Germline loops: CDR1 SGHAT, CDR2 FQNNGV. Between the trimmed V and J ends, which lost 4 bases and 2 bases, there was a span of 7 bases. The CDR3 is made up of 13 amino acids. The CDR3 spells CASSSDFTDTQYF. The CDR3 nucleotides are TGTGCCAGCAGCTCGGACTTCACAGATACGCAGTATTTT.

V and J are TRBV5-4 and TRBJ2-1, with D possibly called TRBD1 or TRBD2 (5 bases each). Germline V gives CDR1 SGHNT, CDR2 YYREEE (reference sequence). This CDR3 has 16 residues. The ends were cut back, 0 bases at V and 5 bases at J, with 15 bases in the middle. DNA of the CDR3: TGTGCCAGCAGCTTGGTGAGAGGGGCTTACGACAATGAGCAGTTCTTC. The encoded protein is CASSLVRGAYDNEQFF.

This clonotype came up a few times. The CDR3 DNA sequence: TGCGCCAGCAGCCCGGACACCGATCAGCCCCAGCATTTT. Amino acid sequence: CASSPDTDQPQHF. The rearrangement joins TRBV5-1 to TRBJ1-5; a possible D gene is TRBD1 (5 bases). CDR3 size: 13 residues. V shed 4 bases and J shed 5 bases, with 10 bases lying between them. Germline values: CDR1 SGHRS, CDR2 YFSETQ.